This T cell receptor beta chain was retrieved from a study of blood T cell repertoires in COVID-19. Study summary: There were acute and convalescent COVID-19 samples, and they came from the United States, Italy and Spain. Sources were T cells, B-cell-depleted T cells, or PBMCs; the material itself was cDNA or gDNA.

V was clipped by 4 bases and J by 3 bases, with 12 bases between them. The CDR3 length is 15 residues. CDR1 is MGHRA and CDR2 is YSYEKL in the germline V gene. The data were produced by immunoSEQ multiplex PCR, yet TCRdb's version contains in-frame clones alone and is incomplete. The sample records a few hundred thousand clones, under 90% being singletons. Assignments of participants to cohorts depended upon their own reported clinical history. The rearrangement uses TRBV4-1 and TRBJ1-4; perhaps TRBD1 as D (6 bases). This receptor was obtained from a woman aged 55-70 years who had recovered from COVID-19. Sequenced material: PBMCs or T cells enriched from blood (not recorded which). The CDR3 DNA reads as TGCGCCAGCAGCCCCCAACAGGGTGCTAATGAAAAACTGTTTTTT. Its translation: CASSPQQGANEKLFF.